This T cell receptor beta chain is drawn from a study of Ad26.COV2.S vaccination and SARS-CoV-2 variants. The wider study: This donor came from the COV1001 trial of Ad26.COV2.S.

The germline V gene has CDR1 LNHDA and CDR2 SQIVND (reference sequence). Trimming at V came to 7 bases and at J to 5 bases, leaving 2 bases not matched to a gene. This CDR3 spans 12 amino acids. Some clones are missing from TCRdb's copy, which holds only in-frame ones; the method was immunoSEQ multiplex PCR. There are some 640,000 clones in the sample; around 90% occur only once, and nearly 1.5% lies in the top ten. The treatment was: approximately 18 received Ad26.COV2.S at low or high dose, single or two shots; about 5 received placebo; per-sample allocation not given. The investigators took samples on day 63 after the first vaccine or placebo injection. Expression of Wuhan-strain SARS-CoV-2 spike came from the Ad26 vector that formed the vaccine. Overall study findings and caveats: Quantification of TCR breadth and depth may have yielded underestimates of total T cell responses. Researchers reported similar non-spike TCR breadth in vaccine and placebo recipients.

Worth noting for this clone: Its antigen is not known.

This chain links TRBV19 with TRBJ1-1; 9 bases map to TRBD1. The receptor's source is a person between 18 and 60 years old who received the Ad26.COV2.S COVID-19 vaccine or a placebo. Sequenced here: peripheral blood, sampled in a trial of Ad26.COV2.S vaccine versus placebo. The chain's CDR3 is CASTTGGTEAFF. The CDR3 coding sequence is TGTGCCAGTACGACAGGGGGTACTGAAGCTTTCTTT.